One sample yielded the 13 T cell receptor beta chains listed below, sequenced in a study of blood T cell repertoires in COVID-19. Using immunoSEQ multiplex PCR, the repertoire was profiled, and TCRdb retains in-frame clones only, with some absent. The table includes 65,000 to 70,000 clones, 80% to 90% detected once. The sequencing input was peripheral blood. These TCRs come from a woman aged 55 to 70 with acute or convalescent COVID-19.

This clone was observed a single time. The gene calls are TRBV7-9 and TRBJ2-5; the match to TRBD2 covers 10 bases. CDR1 and CDR2 (germline): SEHNR, FQNEAQ (reference sequence). Trimming removed 7 bases from V and 4 bases from J; junction bases left unmatched: 12. This CDR3 spans 16 amino acids. CDR3 DNA sequence: TGTGCCAGCAATGACCCAATAGCGGGGGGAGGAGAGACCCAGTACTTC. It codes for CASNDPIAGGGETQYF. The whole variable domain, remainder taken from reference TRBV7-9 and TRBJ2-5, is DTGVSQNPRHKITKRGQNVTFRCDPISEHNRLYWYRQTLGQGPEFLTYFQNEAQLEKSRLLSDRFSAERPKGSFSTLEIQRTEQGDSAMYLCASNDPIAGGGETQYFGPGTRLLVL.

The CDR3 reads CASSTEDRANIQYF. Written as DNA, the CDR3 is TGCGCCAGCAGCACGGAGGACAGGGCAAACATTCAGTACTTC. The chain links TRBV5-1 to TRBJ2-4; TRBD1 agrees at 8 bases. J was trimmed by 6 bases and V by 4 bases; bases with no gene match: 6. Germline V gives CDR1 SGHRS, CDR2 YFSETQ. The CDR3 has 14 residues. The variable domain in full, completed from reference TRBV5-1 and TRBJ2-4, reads KAGVTQTPRYLIKTRGQQVTLSCSPISGHRSVSWYQQTPGQGLQFLFEYFSETQRNKGNFPGRFSGRQFSNSRSEMNVSTLELGDSALYLCASSTEDRANIQYFGAGTRLSVL.

There are a few counts of this clone. As DNA, the CDR3 is TGTGCCACCAGCAGAGGGACAGGGGACGGAAACACCATATATTTT. Amino acids: CATSRGTGDGNTIYF. This chain connects TRBV15 to TRBJ1-3; 9 bases agree with TRBD1. Looked up from germline, CDR1 is LNHNV and CDR2 is YYDKDF (reference sequence). The V segment lost 1 base and the J segment 4 bases; nucleotides outside the gene matches: 2. The CDR3 runs to 15 residues.

V gene TRBV3-1 (or the pseudogene TRBV3-2) combines with J gene TRBJ1-2; no reliable D call. V shed 1 base and J shed 4 bases, with 16 bases lying between them. Germline CDR1 and CDR2: LGHDT and YNNKEL (reference sequence). The CDR3 totals 16 residues. The CDR3 protein is CASSQAQTATSYGYTF. CDR3 DNA: TGTGCCAGCAGCCAAGCCCAAACCGCGACATCCTATGGCTACACCTTC.

The genes are TRBV11-2 and TRBJ2-6, with a tentative D call TRBD2 (5 bases). Per germline, CDR1 SGHAT and CDR2 FQNNGV. The CDR3 consists of 16 residues. The V gene lost 2 bases and the J gene lost 1 base, with 9 bases spanning the gap. As DNA, the CDR3 is TGTGCCAGCAGCTTAACTAGGGCATCTGGGGCCAACGTCCTGACTTTC. It is translated as CASSLTRASGANVLTF.

This chain links TRBV27 with TRBJ1-6; 9 bases are shared with TRBD1. The CDR3 contains 14 residues. The junction had 3 bases not matched to a gene; V was cut back by 5 bases and J by 7 bases. Germline V gene sequence: CDR1 MNHEY, CDR2 SMNVEV (reference sequence). CDR3 protein: CASSPGQGNSPLHF. CDR3 nucleotide sequence: TGTGCCAGCAGTCCCGGACAGGGGAATTCACCCCTCCACTTT.

As concerns this clone: Compared with germline, one end of the junction differs, possibly owing to a read error. V gene TRBV10-2 combines with J gene TRBJ1-2; 7 bases are shared with TRBD1. Germline CDR1 reads WSHSY; CDR2 reads SAAADI. The CDR3 covers 13 residues. CDR3 coding DNA: TGCGCCAGCAGTGGGACAGGAGCCGAATCCTGGATCTTC. Translation gives CASSGTGAESWIF.

This clone was found once. This chain uses TRBV19 with TRBJ2-1, with D perhaps TRBD2 (6 bases). The CDR3 has 13 amino acids. The V and J ends lost 3 bases and 4 bases respectively, with 7 bases between them. Germline CDR1 is LNHDA and CDR2 is SQIVND (reference sequence). The CDR3 loop is CASSMGLYNEQFF. The CDR3 coding sequence is TGTGCCAGTAGTATGGGACTGTACAATGAGCAGTTCTTC.

This chain uses TRBV7-7 with TRBJ2-2; the D gene is possibly TRBD2 (6 bases). The CDR3 length is 14 residues. Germline CDR1 reads SSHAT; CDR2 reads FNYEAQ (reference sequence). The germline V and J ends were trimmed by 5 bases and 7 bases, with 14 bases remaining between them. CDR3 sequence reads: CASSGLIGVGELFF. The CDR3 bases are TGTGCCAGCAGCGGACTAATCGGGGTCGGGGAGCTGTTTTTT.

V usage is TRBV7-8 and J usage is TRBJ1-2, with 7 bases aligning to TRBD1. V trimming: 5 bases; J trimming: 2 bases; junction bases outside the gene matches: 5. Looked up from germline, CDR1 is SGHVS and CDR2 is FQNEAQ. The CDR3 has 14 residues. This chain's CDR3 is CASSLNRGNYGYTF. The DNA for the CDR3 is TGTGCCAGCAGCCTTAACAGGGGCAACTATGGCTACACCTTC.

The chain recombines TRBV27 with TRBJ1-1; 7 positions agree with TRBD1. Trimming cost V 2 bases and J 0 bases; bases outside gene matches: 6. This CDR3 is built from 16 residues. Germline V gene lookup returns CDR1 MNHEY and CDR2 SMNVEV (reference sequence). The CDR3 region has the DNA TGTGCCAGCAGTTTAAAGTCCGGGACAGTGAACACTGAAGCTTTCTTT. It is translated as CASSLKSGTVNTEAFF.

The genes are TRBV10-3 and TRBJ1-1; no clear D. The germline CDR1 and CDR2 sequences are ENHRY and SYGVKD. V lost 11 bases and J lost 1, with 11 bases in between. The CDR3 is made up of 12 amino acids. The CDR3 protein is CAVRAGNTEAFF. The CDR3, as DNA: TGTGCCGTCCGCGCGGGGAACACTGAAGCTTTCTTT.

The V and J genes are TRBV12-5 and TRBJ2-2; 9 positions match TRBD1. The CDR3 covers 16 residues. The V segment lost 6 bases and the J segment 3 bases; nucleotides outside the gene matches: 8. Germline CDR1 and CDR2: LGHNT and FRNRAP. Here the CDR3 DNA reads TGTGCTAGTGGCCTGGGACAGGGTGCGGACACCGGGGAGCTGTTTTTT. Protein product: CASGLGQGADTGELFF. The whole variable domain, filled in from reference TRBV12-5 and TRBJ2-2, reads DARVTQTPRHKVTEMGQEVTMRCQPILGHNTVFWYRQTMMQGLELLAYFRNRAPLDDSGMPKDRFSAEMPDATLATLKIQPSEPRDSAVYFCASGLGQGADTGELFFGEGSRLTVL.